This TCR beta chain was retrieved from a study of blood T cell repertoires in COVID-19. The CDR3 is made up of 16 amino acids. Germline V CDR1 and CDR2: MNHEY, SVGAGI. With 4 bases clipped from V and 2 bases from J, the junction kept 6 bases outside the gene matches. Authors' analysis steps: Using reference gene primer amplification, nucleated cell counts were estimated. Profiled with immunoSEQ multiplex PCR; TCRdb holds only in-frame clones, not every one. V and J calls and clone size are copied from that table; D and trimming were computed from the DNA. The repertoire holds over 150,000 clones, with approximately 86% as singletons.

The chain carries TRBV6-5 and TRBJ2-1; 9 bases match TRBD1. The sample comprised peripheral blood. This sequence was found in a man aged 55-75 years with COVID-19, enrolled during active disease. The CDR3 DNA reads as TGTGCCAGCAGTTCACCCCGGGACAGGGCCTACAATGAGCAGTTCTTC. This sequence encodes CASSSPRDRAYNEQFF.